One T cell receptor (beta chain) is described in this entry. This specimen belongs to a study of immune evolution from preneoplasia to lung adenocarcinoma. Clones were read by immunoSEQ multiplex PCR, and TCRdb kept only the in-frame ones, dropping some. The data hold over 7,000 clones, with approximately 80% observed a single time. The CDR3 has 14 residues. Deletions cut 3 bases from V and 5 bases from J, with 8 bases between. CDR1 SNHLY and CDR2 FYNNEI come from the germline V gene. Two lung cancer pathologists independently confirmed each histologic diagnosis. The rearrangement joins TRBV2 to TRBJ1-6, with D unresolved. The source of this sequence is a person aged 70 to 85 with lung adenocarcinoma. Sample: FFPE adjacent normal lung tissue. CDR3 in DNA: TGTGCCAGCAGTGATCAGTCGGATAATTCACCCCTCCACTTT. This codes for CASSDQSDNSPLHF. Looking up the rest from reference TRBV2 and TRBJ1-6 gives the full variable domain: EPEVTQTPSHQVTQMGQEVILRCVPISNHLYFYWYRQILGQKVEFLVSFYNNEISEKSEIFDDQFSVERPDGSNFTLKIRSTKLEDSAMYFCASSDQSDNSPLHFGNGTRLTVT.